This T cell receptor beta chain is drawn from a study of OX40 agonist ivuxolimab in advanced cancers. Study findings and constraints: CD8+ T cells were the subset that, on average, had more expanded clones than CD4+.

This table comes from immunoSEQ multiplex PCR, and its TCRdb copy is limited to in-frame clones, with some not included. The sample has 11,000 or so clones, approximately 75% seen once. About this clone itself: Antigen unknown.

CDR1 and CDR2 (germline): SNHLY, FYNNEI. The CDR3 sequence is 15 residues long. Trimming at V came to 8 bases and at J to 2 bases, leaving 10 bases not matched to a gene. The sequence came from an adult with an advanced solid tumor such as melanoma, head and neck, liver or kidney cancer. The chain joins TRBV2 to TRBJ2-7; 9 bases line up with TRBD1. Specimen: CD4+ or CD8+ T cells sorted from blood, collected in a trial of the OX40 agonist ivuxolimab. CDR3 in DNA: TGTGCCAGCCCCGCAGGACAGGGGCCTCCCTACGAGCAGTACTTC. This gives the protein CASPAGQGPPYEQYF.